This paragraph covers one T cell receptor (beta chain) sequence. Its antigen is not identified. This specimen belongs to a study of T cells in Graves' hyperthyroidism and ophthalmopathy. The overall study: The initial diagnosis was the point when peripheral blood was collected, ahead of any treatment.

Study conclusions and caveats: Within blood appeared most thyroid clonotypes that had expanded above 0.001.

J gave up 6 bases and V 1 base, and 6 bases lay outside the gene matches. Germline CDR1 LNHDA, CDR2 SQIVND (reference sequence). The CDR3 loop spans 14 amino acids. TCR beta CDR3 regions were amplified from RNA. The HTBI primer set served for first-round RT-PCR of the TCR CDR3. TCRdb called the multiplex PCR reads again in MiXCR, with one record for every CDR3 protein. This table has about 600,000 distinct CDR3 sequences, 16% appearing once. Clinicians diagnosed patients from clinical symptoms, serum thyroxine and TRAb, thyroid ultrasound and orbital computed tomography. Isolation of PBMCs was performed on roughly 9 ml fresh peripheral blood.

The TCR sequence derives from a woman between 40 and 50 years old with Graves' ophthalmopathy. The gene calls are TRBV19 and TRBJ2-7; 7 bases map to TRBD2. Sequenced input: blood. The CDR3 DNA reads TGTGCCAGTAGTATAGGTCTAGCGGATGTCGAGCAGTACTTC. Translating it yields CASSIGLADVEQYF.